One T cell receptor beta chain is described in this entry. Its target is not known. Before the COVID-19 pandemic, during about 2010-2018, CD4+ T cells were taken from unexposed donors. Isolation of CD4+ T cells took place after about 9 days in culture. Cells permitting, SARS-CoV-2 S/N and four cold-coronavirus spikes were tested on unexposed-donor CD4+ T cells. Each well had 2.1 million or so PBMCs in 5% human AB serum with IL-2. Trimming removed 1 base from V and 4 bases from J, with 8 bases in between. This CDR3 is built from 13 residues. Germline lookup yields CDR1 SGHRS and CDR2 YFSETQ. The data derive from a study of CD4 T cells in relation to SARS-CoV-2 and coronaviruses. Study background: After roughly ten days of antigen culture, PBMC TCR beta CDR3s were sequenced.

Data came from immunoSEQ multiplex PCR; TCRdb stores just in-frame clones and leaves some out. The sample shows fewer than 20,000 clones, roughly 85% of them seen only once. Findings of the study overall: No crossreactivity against non-spike viral proteins was tested here.

The gene calls are TRBV5-1 and TRBJ1-1; D might be TRBD1 (5 bases). This receptor was obtained from a human donor in good health. What was sequenced was CD4+ T cells from PBMCs, cultured in vitro. The CDR3 loop reads CASSLMGVTEAFF. The CDR3 region has the DNA TGCGCCAGCAGCTTGATGGGGGTCACTGAAGCTTTCTTT.